This T cell receptor beta chain stems from a study of shared clonotypes between healthy human individuals. Study results and caveats: Large sequencing depth failed to make sorted-subset sequencing complete, rarefaction showed. For naive CD4 cells, roughly 4.8% of clonotypes were shared across a handful of donors. A limitation of the genetic and exposure-history diversity represented arose from few donors.

This clone was found a few times. The antigen is not known. Looked up from germline, CDR1 is LNHNV and CDR2 is YYDKDF (reference sequence). The CDR3 consists of 14 residues. After removal of 1 base from V and 6 bases from J, the junction contained 3 bases not matched to a gene. The method was immunoSEQ multiplex PCR; TCRdb's version includes in-frame clones alone and lacks a portion of them. The data show 2,500,000 or so clones, over 85% seen once. Sequencing was carried out using naive CD4+ T cells from PBMCs. Subset here: CD45RA+ positively selected. The rearrangement uses TRBV15 and TRBJ2-7; 10 positions match TRBD1. The sequence came from a young man in good health. Some clones in this sample may be carry-over from other donors' samples. This CDR3 is CATSRGQGASEQYF. In DNA form, the CDR3 reads TGTGCCACCAGCAGAGGACAGGGGGCTTCCGAGCAGTACTTC.